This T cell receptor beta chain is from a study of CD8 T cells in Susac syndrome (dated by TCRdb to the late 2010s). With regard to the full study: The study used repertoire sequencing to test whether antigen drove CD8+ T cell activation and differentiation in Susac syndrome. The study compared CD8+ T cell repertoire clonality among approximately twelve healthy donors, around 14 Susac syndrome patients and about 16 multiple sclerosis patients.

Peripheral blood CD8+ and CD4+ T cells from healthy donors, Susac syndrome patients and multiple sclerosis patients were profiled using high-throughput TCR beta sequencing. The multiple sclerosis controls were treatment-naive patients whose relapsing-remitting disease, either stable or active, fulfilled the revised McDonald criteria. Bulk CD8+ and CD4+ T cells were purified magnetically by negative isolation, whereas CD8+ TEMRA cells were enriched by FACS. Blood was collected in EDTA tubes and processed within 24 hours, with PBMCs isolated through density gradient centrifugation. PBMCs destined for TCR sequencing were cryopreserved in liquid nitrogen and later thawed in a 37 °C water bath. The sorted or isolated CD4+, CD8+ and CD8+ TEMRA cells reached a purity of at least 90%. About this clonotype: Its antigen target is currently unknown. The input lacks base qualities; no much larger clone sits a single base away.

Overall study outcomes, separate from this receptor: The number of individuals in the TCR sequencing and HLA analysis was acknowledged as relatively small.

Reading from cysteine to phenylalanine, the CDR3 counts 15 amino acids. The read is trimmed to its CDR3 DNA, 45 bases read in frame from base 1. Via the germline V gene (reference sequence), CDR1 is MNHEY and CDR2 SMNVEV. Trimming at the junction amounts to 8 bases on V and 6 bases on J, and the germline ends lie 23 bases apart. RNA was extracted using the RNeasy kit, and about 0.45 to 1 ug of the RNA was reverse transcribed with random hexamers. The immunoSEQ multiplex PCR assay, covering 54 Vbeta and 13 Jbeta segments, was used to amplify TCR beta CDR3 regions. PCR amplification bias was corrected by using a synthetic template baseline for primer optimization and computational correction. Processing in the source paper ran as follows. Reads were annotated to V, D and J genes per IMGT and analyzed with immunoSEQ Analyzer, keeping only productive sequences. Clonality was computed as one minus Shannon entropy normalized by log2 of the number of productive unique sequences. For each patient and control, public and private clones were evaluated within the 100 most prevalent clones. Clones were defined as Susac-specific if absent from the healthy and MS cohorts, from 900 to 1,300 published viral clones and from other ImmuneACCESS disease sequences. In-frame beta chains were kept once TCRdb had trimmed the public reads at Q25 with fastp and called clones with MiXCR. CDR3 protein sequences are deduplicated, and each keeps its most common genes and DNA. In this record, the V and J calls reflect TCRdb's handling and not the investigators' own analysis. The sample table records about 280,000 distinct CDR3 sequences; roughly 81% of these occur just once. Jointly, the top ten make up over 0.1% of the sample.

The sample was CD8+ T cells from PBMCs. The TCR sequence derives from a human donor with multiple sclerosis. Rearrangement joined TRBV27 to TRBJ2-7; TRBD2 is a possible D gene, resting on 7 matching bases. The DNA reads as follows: TGTGCCAGCCTTGCAGGGGCTAGCGGAATCGGCGAGCAGTACTTC. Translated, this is CASLAGASGIGEQYF.